One TCR beta chain is described in this entry. Only Caucasian adults living in Nashville, Tennessee made up the donor group. The CDR3 extends over 12 amino acids. Trimming shortened V by 3 bases and J by 2 bases, and 5 bases separated the two germline ends. Germline V CDR1 and CDR2: GTSNPN, SVGIG (reference sequence). The team ran DNA from unsorted PBMCs on ten immunoSEQ deep assay plates for sequencing. Only in-frame clones appear in the TCRdb table, and some are missing; sequencing was by immunoSEQ multiplex PCR. The profile shows approximately 500,000 clones, more than 65% of them singletons. The data derive from a study of shared clonotypes between healthy human individuals.

The source material was PBMCs. The sequence came from a woman aged 40 to 55 in good health. Some clones in this sample may be carry-over from other donors' samples. The rearrangement uses TRBV30 and TRBJ1-5; D unclear. This chain's CDR3 is CAWRRGNQPQHF. The CDR3 region has the DNA TGTGCCTGGAGACGGGGCAATCAGCCCCAGCATTTT. Full variable domain (outside the CDR3, taken from reference TRBV30 and TRBJ1-5): SQTIHQWPATLVQPVGSPLSLECTVEGTSNPNLYWYRQAAGRGLQLLFYSVGIGQISSEVPQNLSASRPQDRQFILSSKKLLLSDSGFYLCAWRRGNQPQHFGDGTRLSIL.